The rows below give T cell receptor beta chains drawn from one sample of a study of blood T cell repertoires in COVID-19. This table comes from immunoSEQ multiplex PCR, and its TCRdb copy is limited to in-frame clones, with some not included. The top ten hold 2% to 2.5% of the sample, which has more than 150,000 clones, around 90% seen once. The sample comprised PBMCs or T cells enriched from blood (not recorded which). The receptors were sampled from a woman in her 30s who had recovered from COVID-19. CDR3s include the opening cysteine and the closing phenylalanine or tryptophan. The order of the fields is V gene, D gene, clone size, J gene, CDR3 DNA, CDR3 protein. A D gene is named only where the DNA matches it firmly. The listing skips clone size in some rows; elsewhere it reads once, few, many or a size class.

v_gene: TRBV6-5; d_gene: .; abundance: .; j_gene: TRBJ1-3; CDR3nt: TGTGCCAGCAGGCAGGTATCTGGAAACACCATATATTTT; CDR3aa: CASRQVSGNTIYF
v_gene: TRBV27; d_gene: TRBD1; abundance: .; j_gene: TRBJ1-2; CDR3nt: TGTGCCAGCAGTTTGGAAAGGGGGCGGTATGGCTACACCTTC; CDR3aa: CASSLERGRYGYTF
v_gene: TRBV9; d_gene: TRBD1; abundance: .; j_gene: TRBJ1-3; CDR3nt: TGTGCCAGCTCGGGACAGAACTCTGGAAACACCATATATTTT; CDR3aa: CASSGQNSGNTIYF
v_gene: TRBV24-1; d_gene: TRBD2; abundance: few; j_gene: TRBJ2-3; CDR3nt: TGTGCCACCAGTGTTAGCGGGGGCACAGATACGCAGTATTTT; CDR3aa: CATSVSGGTDTQYF
v_gene: TRBV6-2/TRBV6-3; d_gene: .; abundance: once; j_gene: TRBJ2-3; CDR3nt: TGTGCCAGCAGTTATGTGGAGTACAGGGCAGATACGCAGTATTTT; CDR3aa: CASSYVEYRADTQYF
v_gene: TRBV4-3; d_gene: TRBD2; abundance: .; j_gene: TRBJ2-3; CDR3nt: TGCGCCAGCAGCCAAGATCCGGCTAGCGGGGCAGATACGCAGTATTTT; CDR3aa: CASSQDPASGADTQYF
v_gene: TRBV4-1; d_gene: TRBD1; abundance: .; j_gene: TRBJ1-6; CDR3nt: TGCGCCAGCAGCCAAGAAGGGACAGAAATTAATTCACCCCTCCACTTT; CDR3aa: CASSQEGTEINSPLHF
v_gene: TRBV7-2; d_gene: TRBD1; abundance: .; j_gene: TRBJ2-7; CDR3nt: TGTGCCAGCAGCCTACCCCCGGGACAGGCTTCCCACGAGCAGTACTTC; CDR3aa: CASSLPPGQASHEQYF
v_gene: TRBV7-2; d_gene: .; abundance: .; j_gene: TRBJ1-1; CDR3nt: TGTGCCAGCAGCTTATATCGGTACGGTTTCATGAACACTGAAGCTTTCTTT; CDR3aa: CASSLYRYGFMNTEAFF
v_gene: TRBV28; d_gene: .; abundance: once; j_gene: TRBJ1-2; CDR3nt: TGTGCCAGCAGTCCTGCGGGGGCTAACTATGGCTACACCTTC; CDR3aa: CASSPAGANYGYTF
v_gene: TRBV5-6; d_gene: TRBD2; abundance: .; j_gene: TRBJ2-5; CDR3nt: TGTGCCAGCAGCTTCCAAGCGGGGGGAAAAGAGACCCAGTACTTC; CDR3aa: CASSFQAGGKETQYF
v_gene: TRBV6-2/TRBV6-3; d_gene: .; abundance: .; j_gene: TRBJ2-2; CDR3nt: TGTGCCAGCAGTTACCCAGGGCTGAACACCGGGGAGCTGTTTTTT; CDR3aa: CASSYPGLNTGELFF
v_gene: TRBV6-5; d_gene: TRBD2; abundance: .; j_gene: TRBJ2-1; CDR3nt: TGTGCCAGCAGAGGACTAGCGGGGACCTACAATGAGCAGTTCTTC; CDR3aa: CASRGLAGTYNEQFF
v_gene: TRBV19; d_gene: .; abundance: .; j_gene: TRBJ1-5; CDR3nt: TGTGCCAGTAGTGGCCGGGGGGTACTGGGTAATCAGCCCCAGCATTTT; CDR3aa: CASSGRGVLGNQPQHF
v_gene: TRBV13; d_gene: TRBD1; abundance: .; j_gene: TRBJ2-1; CDR3nt: TGTGCCAGCATCTCTACCGGGACAGGGGGCCGCAATGAGCAGTTCTTC; CDR3aa: CASISTGTGGRNEQFF
v_gene: TRBV7-3; d_gene: TRBD1; abundance: .; j_gene: TRBJ2-7; CDR3nt: TGTGCCAGCAGCTTTTCGACCGGGACAGAGTACGAGCAGTACTTC; CDR3aa: CASSFSTGTEYEQYF
v_gene: TRBV6-5; d_gene: .; abundance: .; j_gene: TRBJ1-2; CDR3nt: TGTGCCATTCAGGCGAACTATGGCTACACCTTC; CDR3aa: CAIQANYGYTF
v_gene: TRBV19; d_gene: TRBD1; abundance: .; j_gene: TRBJ1-1; CDR3nt: TGTGCCAGGAAGGACAGGATGAACACTGAAGCTTTCTTT; CDR3aa: CARKDRMNTEAFF
v_gene: TRBV27; d_gene: .; abundance: once; j_gene: TRBJ2-7; CDR3nt: TGTGCCAGCAGTTTCGGACCGGGACCAGGGGCCTACGAGCAGTACTTC; CDR3aa: CASSFGPGPGAYEQYF
v_gene: TRBV3-1/TRBV3-2; d_gene: .; abundance: .; j_gene: TRBJ2-3; CDR3nt: TGTGCCAGCAGCCAAGCGGTAGCAGATACGCAGTATTTT; CDR3aa: CASSQAVADTQYF
v_gene: TRBV19; d_gene: .; abundance: .; j_gene: TRBJ1-1; CDR3nt: TGTGCCAGTACCTCAGGGGTGAACACTGAAGCTTTCTTT; CDR3aa: CASTSGVNTEAFF
v_gene: TRBV6-1; d_gene: TRBD2; abundance: .; j_gene: TRBJ2-7; CDR3nt: TGTGCCAGCAGTGATCGGAGCGGGAGGGCCTCCTACGAGCAGTACTTC; CDR3aa: CASSDRSGRASYEQYF
v_gene: TRBV4-2; d_gene: TRBD2; abundance: .; j_gene: TRBJ2-1; CDR3nt: TGTGCCAGCAGCCAAGACGGCGGGGGTGGGTACAATGAGCAGTTCTTC; CDR3aa: CASSQDGGGGYNEQFF
v_gene: TRBV5-6; d_gene: .; abundance: .; j_gene: TRBJ1-1; CDR3nt: TGTGCCAGCAGCTTGCCAGGCCAGAACACTGAAGCTTTCTTT; CDR3aa: CASSLPGQNTEAFF
v_gene: TRBV6-5; d_gene: TRBD1; abundance: .; j_gene: TRBJ1-5; CDR3nt: TGTGCCAGCAGTTCTACGGGGGGACAGGGCAATCAGCCCCAGCATTTT; CDR3aa: CASSSTGGQGNQPQHF
v_gene: TRBV6-2/TRBV6-3; d_gene: .; abundance: .; j_gene: TRBJ1-2; CDR3nt: TGTGCCAGCAGTTATACAGGGAACTATGGCTACACCTTC; CDR3aa: CASSYTGNYGYTF
v_gene: TRBV20-1; d_gene: TRBD2; abundance: .; j_gene: TRBJ2-3; CDR3nt: TGCAGTGCTAGTTGTCCCACGCAGAGCGGGAGAGGGATAGATACGCAGTATTTT; CDR3aa: CSASCPTQSGRGIDTQYF
v_gene: TRBV7-2; d_gene: TRBD1; abundance: .; j_gene: TRBJ2-1; CDR3nt: TGTGCCAGCAGCCCCCCCGACAGGGTCAATGAGCAGTTCTTC; CDR3aa: CASSPPDRVNEQFF
v_gene: TRBV6-5; d_gene: .; abundance: once; j_gene: TRBJ1-2; CDR3nt: TGTGCCAGCAGCCCCGACTCGGGGGGGGGCTACACCTTC; CDR3aa: CASSPDSGGGYTF
v_gene: TRBV5-1; d_gene: TRBD2; abundance: .; j_gene: TRBJ2-7; CDR3nt: TGCGCCAGCAGCTCCATCCTAGCGGGAGGGGACTCCTACGAGCAGTACTTC; CDR3aa: CASSSILAGGDSYEQYF
v_gene: TRBV7-2; d_gene: TRBD2; abundance: .; j_gene: TRBJ2-1; CDR3nt: TGTGCCAGCAGCTTTAGCGGGGCGCGCAATGAGCAGTTCTTC; CDR3aa: CASSFSGARNEQFF
v_gene: TRBV5-4; d_gene: .; abundance: few; j_gene: TRBJ2-2; CDR3nt: TGTGCCAGCAGCTTGGACCCAGGCACCGGGGAGCTGTTTTTT; CDR3aa: CASSLDPGTGELFF
v_gene: TRBV30; d_gene: .; abundance: .; j_gene: TRBJ1-2; CDR3nt: TGTGCCTGGACCCCAGGGGCGGACGGCGAGGATGGCTACACCTTC; CDR3aa: CAWTPGADGEDGYTF
v_gene: TRBV7-3; d_gene: .; abundance: .; j_gene: TRBJ1-1; CDR3nt: TGTGCCAGCAGCCAACAGGGTGTGGCTGAAGCTTTCTTT; CDR3aa: CASSQQGVAEAFF
v_gene: TRBV7-2; d_gene: .; abundance: .; j_gene: TRBJ1-2; CDR3nt: TGTGCCAGCAGCCAGGGTGGGCGGAAATATGGCTACACCTTC; CDR3aa: CASSQGGRKYGYTF
v_gene: TRBV6-2/TRBV6-3; d_gene: TRBD1; abundance: .; j_gene: TRBJ1-2; CDR3nt: TGTGCCAGCAGCTTACAGGGGGCGCGTGGCTACACCTTC; CDR3aa: CASSLQGARGYTF
v_gene: TRBV25-1; d_gene: TRBD1; abundance: .; j_gene: TRBJ1-6; CDR3nt: TGTGCCAGCAGTGAGTTAGGGACAGGGCCATCACCCCTCCACTTT; CDR3aa: CASSELGTGPSPLHF
v_gene: TRBV19; d_gene: .; abundance: .; j_gene: TRBJ2-7; CDR3nt: TGTGCCAGTAGTATAGGCTTTCTAGGGGCCTACGAGCAGTACTTC; CDR3aa: CASSIGFLGAYEQYF
v_gene: TRBV9; d_gene: TRBD1; abundance: .; j_gene: TRBJ1-2; CDR3nt: TGTGCCAGCAGCGTAGGAGGACAGGGGGCTAACGGCTACACCTTC; CDR3aa: CASSVGGQGANGYTF
v_gene: TRBV12-3/TRBV12-4; d_gene: .; abundance: .; j_gene: TRBJ1-2; CDR3nt: TGTGCCAGCAGTCCTAGGACTGGGTATGGCTACACCTTC; CDR3aa: CASSPRTGYGYTF